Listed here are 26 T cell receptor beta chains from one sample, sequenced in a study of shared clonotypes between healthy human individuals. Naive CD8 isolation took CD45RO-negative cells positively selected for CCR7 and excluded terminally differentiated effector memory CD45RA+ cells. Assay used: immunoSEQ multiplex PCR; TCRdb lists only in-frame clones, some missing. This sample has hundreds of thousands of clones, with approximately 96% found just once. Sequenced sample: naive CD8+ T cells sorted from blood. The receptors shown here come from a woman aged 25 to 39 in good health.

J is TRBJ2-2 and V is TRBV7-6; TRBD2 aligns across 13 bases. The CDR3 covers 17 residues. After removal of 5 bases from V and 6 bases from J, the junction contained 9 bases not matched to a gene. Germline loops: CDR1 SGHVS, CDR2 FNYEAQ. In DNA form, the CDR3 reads TGTGCCAGCAGCCCAGGGACTAGCGGGATTATCTCCGGGGAGCTGTTTTTT. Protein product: CASSPGTSGIISGELFF. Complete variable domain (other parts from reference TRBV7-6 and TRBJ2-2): GAGVSQSPRYKVTKRGQDVALRCDPISGHVSLYWYRQALGQGPEFLTYFNYEAQQDKSGLPNDRFSAERPEGSISTLTIQRTEQRDSAMYRCASSPGTSGIISGELFFGEGSRLTVL.

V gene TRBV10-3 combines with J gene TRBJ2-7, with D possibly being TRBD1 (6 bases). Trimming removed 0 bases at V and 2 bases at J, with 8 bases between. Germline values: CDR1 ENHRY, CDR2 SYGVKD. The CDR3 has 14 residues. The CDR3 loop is CAISESRGTYEQYF. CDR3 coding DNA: TGTGCCATCAGTGAGTCCAGGGGTACCTACGAGCAGTACTTC.

The CDR3 DNA follows: TGTGCCAGCAGCTTAGCTCCCGATGAGCAGTTCTTC. Protein sequence: CASSLAPDEQFF. The genes are TRBV7-6 and TRBJ2-1; D ambiguous. V lost 0 bases and J lost 8, with 5 bases in between. CDR3 size: 12 residues. Germline-derived CDR1 and CDR2 are SGHVS and FNYEAQ. The full variable domain, rest sourced from reference TRBV7-6 and TRBJ2-1, is GAGVSQSPRYKVTKRGQDVALRCDPISGHVSLYWYRQALGQGPEFLTYFNYEAQQDKSGLPNDRFSAERPEGSISTLTIQRTEQRDSAMYRCASSLAPDEQFFGPGTRLTVL.

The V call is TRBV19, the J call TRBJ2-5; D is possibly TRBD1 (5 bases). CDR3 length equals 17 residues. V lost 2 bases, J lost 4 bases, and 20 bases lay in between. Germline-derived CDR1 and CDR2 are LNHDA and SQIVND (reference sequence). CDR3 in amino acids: CASSIILRGADVETQYF. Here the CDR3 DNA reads TGTGCCAGTAGTATAATCCTCCGTGGGGCGGACGTAGAGACCCAGTACTTC.

In DNA, the CDR3 is TGTGCCAGTAGTATATGGAGCGGGAGCAGCGACGAGCAGTACTTC. Amino acids: CASSIWSGSSDEQYF. V and J are TRBV19 and TRBJ2-5, with 8 positions matching TRBD2. The better agreement between TRBJ2-7 and the DNA end casts doubt on the J call. CDR3 length: 15 amino acids. Germline V lookup: CDR1 LNHDA, CDR2 SQIVND (reference sequence).

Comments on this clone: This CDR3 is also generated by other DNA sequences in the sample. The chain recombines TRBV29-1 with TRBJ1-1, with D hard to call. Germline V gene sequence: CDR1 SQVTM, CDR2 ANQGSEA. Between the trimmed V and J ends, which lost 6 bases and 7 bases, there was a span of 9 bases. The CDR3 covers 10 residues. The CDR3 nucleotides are TGCAGCGTCGGTCACGGTGAAGCTTTCTTT. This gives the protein CSVGHGEAFF.

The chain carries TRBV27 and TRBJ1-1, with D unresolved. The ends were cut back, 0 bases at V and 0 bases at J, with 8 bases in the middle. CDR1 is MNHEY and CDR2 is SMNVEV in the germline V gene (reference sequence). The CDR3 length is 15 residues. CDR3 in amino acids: CASSLSLGMNTEAFF. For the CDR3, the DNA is TGTGCCAGCAGTTTATCTCTGGGAATGAACACTGAAGCTTTCTTT.

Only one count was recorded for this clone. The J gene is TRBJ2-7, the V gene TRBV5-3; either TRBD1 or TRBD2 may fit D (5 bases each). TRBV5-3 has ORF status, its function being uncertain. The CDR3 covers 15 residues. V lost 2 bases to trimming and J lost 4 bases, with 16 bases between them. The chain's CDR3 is CARSFRRGGTYEQYF. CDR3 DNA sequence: TGTGCCAGAAGCTTCCGAAGGGGTGGGACGTACGAGCAGTACTTC.

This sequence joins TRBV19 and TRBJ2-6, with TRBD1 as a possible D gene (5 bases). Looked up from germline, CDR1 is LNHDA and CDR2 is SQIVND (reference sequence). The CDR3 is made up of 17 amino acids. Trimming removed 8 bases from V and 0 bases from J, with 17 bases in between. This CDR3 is CASGRAGPDSGANVLTF. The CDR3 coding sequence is TGTGCCAGTGGTCGGGCAGGGCCTGACTCTGGGGCCAACGTCCTGACTTTC.

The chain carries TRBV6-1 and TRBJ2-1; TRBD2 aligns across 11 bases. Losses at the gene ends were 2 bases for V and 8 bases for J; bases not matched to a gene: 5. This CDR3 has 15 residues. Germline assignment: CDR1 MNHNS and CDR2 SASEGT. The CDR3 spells CASSELTSGSYEQFF. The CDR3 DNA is TGTGCCAGCAGTGAACTCACTAGCGGGAGCTATGAGCAGTTCTTC.

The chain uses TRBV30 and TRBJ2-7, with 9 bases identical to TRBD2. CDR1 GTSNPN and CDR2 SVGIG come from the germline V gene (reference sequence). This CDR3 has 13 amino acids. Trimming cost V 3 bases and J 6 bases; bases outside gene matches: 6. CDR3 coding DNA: TGTGCCTGGAGGGGGACTAGCCGGAGCGAGCAGTACTTC. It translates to CAWRGTSRSEQYF. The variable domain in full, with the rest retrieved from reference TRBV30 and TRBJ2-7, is SQTIHQWPATLVQPVGSPLSLECTVEGTSNPNLYWYRQAAGRGLQLLFYSVGIGQISSEVPQNLSASRPQDRQFILSSKKLLLSDSGFYLCAWRGTSRSEQYFGPGTRLTVT.

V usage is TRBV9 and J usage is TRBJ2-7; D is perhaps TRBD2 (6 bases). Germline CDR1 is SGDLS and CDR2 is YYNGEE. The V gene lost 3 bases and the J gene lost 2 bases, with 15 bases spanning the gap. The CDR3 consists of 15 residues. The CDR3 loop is CASSAEGTPAYEQYF. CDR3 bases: TGTGCCAGCAGCGCGGAAGGGACTCCAGCCTACGAGCAGTACTTC.

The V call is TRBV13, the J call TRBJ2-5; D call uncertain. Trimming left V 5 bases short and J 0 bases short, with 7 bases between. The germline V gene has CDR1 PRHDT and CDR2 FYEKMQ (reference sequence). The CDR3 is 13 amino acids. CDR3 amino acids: CASSPRYQETQYF. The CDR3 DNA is TGTGCCAGCAGCCCTAGATACCAAGAGACCCAGTACTTC.

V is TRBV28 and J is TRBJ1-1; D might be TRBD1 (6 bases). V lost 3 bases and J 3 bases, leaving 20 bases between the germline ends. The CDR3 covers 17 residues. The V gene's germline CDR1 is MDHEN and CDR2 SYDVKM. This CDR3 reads CASSFESGVRVDTEAFF. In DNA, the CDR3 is TGTGCCAGCAGTTTCGAGTCAGGGGTTAGGGTCGACACTGAAGCTTTCTTT. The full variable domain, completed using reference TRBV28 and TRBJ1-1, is DVKVTQSSRYLVKRTGEKVFLECVQDMDHENMFWYRQDPGLGLRLIYFSYDVKMKEKGDIPEGYSVSREKKERFSLILESASTNQTSMYLCASSFESGVRVDTEAFFGQGTRLTVV.

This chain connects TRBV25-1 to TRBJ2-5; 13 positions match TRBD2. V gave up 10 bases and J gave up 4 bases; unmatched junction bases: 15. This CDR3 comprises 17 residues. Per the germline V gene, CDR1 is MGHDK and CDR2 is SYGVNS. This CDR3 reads CATTPATSGRRGETQYF. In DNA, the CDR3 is TGTGCCACCACCCCCGCGACTAGCGGGAGGAGAGGAGAGACCCAGTACTTC. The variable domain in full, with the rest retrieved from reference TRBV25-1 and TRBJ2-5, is EADIYQTPRYLVIGTGKKITLECSQTMGHDKMYWYQQDPGMELHLIHYSYGVNSTEKGDLSSESTVSRIRTEHFPLTLESARPSHTSQYLCATTPATSGRRGETQYFGPGTRLLVL.

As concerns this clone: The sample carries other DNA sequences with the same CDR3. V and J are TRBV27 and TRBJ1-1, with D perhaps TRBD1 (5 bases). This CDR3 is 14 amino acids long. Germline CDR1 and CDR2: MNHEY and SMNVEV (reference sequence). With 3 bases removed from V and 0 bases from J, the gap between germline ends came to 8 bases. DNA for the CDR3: TGTGCCAGCAGTTTCCGGGGGATGAACACTGAAGCTTTCTTT. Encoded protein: CASSFRGMNTEAFF.

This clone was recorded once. CDR3 DNA sequence: TGTGCCAGCAGCTTGGGTGGAGCCTCCTACGAGCAGTACTTC. Residues: CASSLGGASYEQYF. This sequence joins TRBV5-4 and TRBJ2-7; D is uncertain. This CDR3 region has 14 residues. CDR1 is SGHNT, CDR2 YYREEE, per germline (reference sequence). The germline V and J ends were trimmed by 0 bases and 0 bases, with 7 bases remaining between them.

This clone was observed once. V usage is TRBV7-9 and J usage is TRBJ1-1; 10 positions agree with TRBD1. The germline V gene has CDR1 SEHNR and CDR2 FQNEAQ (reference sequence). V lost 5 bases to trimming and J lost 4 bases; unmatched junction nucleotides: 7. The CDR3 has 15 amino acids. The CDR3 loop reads CASSGRQGAFTEAFF. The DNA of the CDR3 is TGTGCCAGCAGCGGGAGACAGGGGGCGTTCACTGAAGCTTTCTTT.

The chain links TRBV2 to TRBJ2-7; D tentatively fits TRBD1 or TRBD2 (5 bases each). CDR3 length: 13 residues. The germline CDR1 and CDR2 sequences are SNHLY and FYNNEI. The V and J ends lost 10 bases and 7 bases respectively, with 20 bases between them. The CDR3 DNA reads TGTGCCATCAACCTCCCGGGGTGGGGGGAGCAGTACTTC. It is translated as CAINLPGWGEQYF.

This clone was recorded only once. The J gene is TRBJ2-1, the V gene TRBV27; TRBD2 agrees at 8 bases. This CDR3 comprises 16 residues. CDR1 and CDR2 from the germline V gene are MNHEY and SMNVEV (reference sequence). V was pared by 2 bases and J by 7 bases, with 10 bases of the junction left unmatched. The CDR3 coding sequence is TGTGCCAGCAGTTTAGGCGGGAGGCCCCTTTGGAATGAGCAGTTCTTC. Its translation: CASSLGGRPLWNEQFF.

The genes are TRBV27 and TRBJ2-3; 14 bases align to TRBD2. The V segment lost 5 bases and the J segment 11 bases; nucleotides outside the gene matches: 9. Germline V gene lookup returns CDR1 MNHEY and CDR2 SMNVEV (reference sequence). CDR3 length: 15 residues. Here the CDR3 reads CASSTGTSGRVRQYF. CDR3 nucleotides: TGTGCCAGCAGTACCGGGACTAGCGGGAGAGTGAGGCAGTATTTT.

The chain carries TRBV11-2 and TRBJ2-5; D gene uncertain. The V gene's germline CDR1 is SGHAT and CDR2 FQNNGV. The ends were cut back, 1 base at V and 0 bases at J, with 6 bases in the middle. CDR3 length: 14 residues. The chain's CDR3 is CASSLGLNQETQYF. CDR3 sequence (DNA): TGTGCCAGCAGCTTAGGGCTAAACCAAGAGACCCAGTACTTC. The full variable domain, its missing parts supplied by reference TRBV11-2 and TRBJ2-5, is EAGVAQSPRYKIIEKRQSVAFWCNPISGHATLYWYQQILGQGPKLLIQFQNNGVVDDSQLPKDRFSAERLKGVDSTLKIQPAKLEDSAVYLCASSLGLNQETQYFGPGTRLLVL.

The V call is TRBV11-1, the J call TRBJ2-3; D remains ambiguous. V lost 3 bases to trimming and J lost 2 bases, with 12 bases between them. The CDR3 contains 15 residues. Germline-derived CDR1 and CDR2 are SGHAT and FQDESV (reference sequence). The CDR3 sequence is CASSFFAGSTDTQYF. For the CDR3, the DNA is TGTGCCAGCAGCTTTTTCGCTGGGTCCACAGATACGCAGTATTTT.

This CDR3 is CATSISSGSVNEQFF. CDR3 sequence (DNA): TGTGCCACCAGCATTTCTAGCGGGAGTGTCAATGAGCAGTTCTTC. This sequence joins TRBV15 and TRBJ2-1, with 10 bases aligning to TRBD2. CDR1 is LNHNV, CDR2 YYDKDF, per germline (reference sequence). The ends lost 4 bases at V and 6 bases at J; junction bases unmatched: 6. The CDR3 covers 15 residues.

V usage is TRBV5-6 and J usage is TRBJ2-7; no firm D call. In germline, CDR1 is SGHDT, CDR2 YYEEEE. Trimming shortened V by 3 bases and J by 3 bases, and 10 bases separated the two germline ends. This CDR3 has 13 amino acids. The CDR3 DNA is TGTGCCAGCAGCTCGAACCCAGGCTACGAGCAGTACTTC. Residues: CASSSNPGYEQYF.

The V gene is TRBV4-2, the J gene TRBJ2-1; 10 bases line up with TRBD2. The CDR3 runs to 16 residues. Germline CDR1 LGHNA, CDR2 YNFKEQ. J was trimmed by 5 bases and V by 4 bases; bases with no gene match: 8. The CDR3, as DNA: TGTGCCAGCAGCCGCATAGCGGGAGGTGAAAACAATGAGCAGTTCTTC. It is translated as CASSRIAGGENNEQFF.